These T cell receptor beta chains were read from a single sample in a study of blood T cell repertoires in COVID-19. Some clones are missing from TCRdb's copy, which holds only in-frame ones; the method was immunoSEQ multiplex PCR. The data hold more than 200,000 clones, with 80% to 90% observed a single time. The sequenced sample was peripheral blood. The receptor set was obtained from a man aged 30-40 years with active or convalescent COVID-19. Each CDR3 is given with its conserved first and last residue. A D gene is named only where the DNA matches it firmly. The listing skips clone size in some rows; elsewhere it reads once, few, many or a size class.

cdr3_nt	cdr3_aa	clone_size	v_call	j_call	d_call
TGCGCCAGCAGCTCAACCCCCGGGACAGGGAGCACAGATACGCAGTATTTT	CASSSTPGTGSTDTQYF	once	TRBV5-1	TRBJ2-3	TRBD1
TGTGCCAGCAGTGACGGGGGACAGCCCCAGCATTTT	CASSDGGQPQHF	NA	TRBV12-3/TRBV12-4	TRBJ1-5	NA
TGTGCCAGCAGTAGCATACAGGGGCCCATGGGCAAAAACATTCAGTACTTC	CASSSIQGPMGKNIQYF	NA	TRBV6-2/TRBV6-3	TRBJ2-4	TRBD1
TGTGCCAGCAGCTTAGTCCATGGGCAGGGGGCGAATGCTTTCTTT	CASSLVHGQGANAFF	NA	TRBV7-8	TRBJ1-1	TRBD1
TGTGCCGCAGGGGGGCAGCAGAACACTGAAGCTTTCTTT	CAAGGQQNTEAFF	NA	TRBV10-3	TRBJ1-1	TRBD1
TGTGCCAGCAGTTTTTCCCTGGAGCAGTACTTC	CASSFSLEQYF	NA	TRBV12-3/TRBV12-4	TRBJ2-7	NA
TGTGCCAGCAGCGTAGCGGGGGGGAGATACGAGCAGTACTTC	CASSVAGGRYEQYF	NA	TRBV9	TRBJ2-7	TRBD2
TGTGCCAGCTCACCACCCGGGACAGGGTTCCACGAGCAGTACTTC	CASSPPGTGFHEQYF	NA	TRBV18	TRBJ2-7	TRBD1
TGCGCCAGCAGCCAAGATCCGGAGAGGAGTAATGAAAAACTGTTTTTT	CASSQDPERSNEKLFF	NA	TRBV4-3	TRBJ1-4	NA
TGTGCCAGCAGCTTAAGTCGCGGGACAGTCGGTGAAAAACTGTTTTTT	CASSLSRGTVGEKLFF	NA	TRBV7-8	TRBJ1-4	TRBD1
TGCAGCGTCAGGGAGGCCACAGATACGCAGTATTTT	CSVREATDTQYF	NA	TRBV29-1	TRBJ2-3	NA
TGTGCCAGCAGCCAAGATTTTTCTAGCGGGTTACAAGGTCGGTGGTTCTTC	CASSQDFSSGLQGRWFF	NA	TRBV3-1/TRBV3-2	TRBJ2-1	TRBD2
TGTGCCAGCAGTTACGAGGGGGGGCCCTACGAGCAGTACTTC	CASSYEGGPYEQYF	NA	TRBV6-6	TRBJ2-7	NA
TGTGCCAGCAGCCTGACTAGCGGGAGCTCTGGGGCCAACGTCCTGACTTTC	CASSLTSGSSGANVLTF	NA	TRBV2	TRBJ2-6	TRBD2
TGCGCCAGCAGCCAGGGGACAGGGCCCTATAATTCACCCCTCCACTTT	CASSQGTGPYNSPLHF	few	TRBV4-1	TRBJ1-6	TRBD1
TGTGCCAGCTTAAAGCCCCAATGGGACACAGTCTCTGGAAACACCATATATTTT	CASLKPQWDTVSGNTIYF	NA	TRBV7-9	TRBJ1-3	NA
TGTGCCAGCACCCCCCGGGGGGGAACATACAATGAGCAGTTCTTC	CASTPRGGTYNEQFF	NA	TRBV9	TRBJ2-1	TRBD2
TGTGCCAGCAGCTCAGGGGGCGTCATCTCTGGAAACACCATATATTTT	CASSSGGVISGNTIYF	NA	TRBV7-2	TRBJ1-3	TRBD1
TGTGCCAGCAGCGTATCGGGAACTGGAAACACCATATATTTT	CASSVSGTGNTIYF	NA	TRBV9	TRBJ1-3	NA
TGTGCCAGCAGCTTTCAAGTGGCCAGGGGGCCCCTTCATGGCTACACCTTC	CASSFQVARGPLHGYTF	once	TRBV7-9	TRBJ1-2	TRBD1
TGCGCCAGCAGCTCCAGGGGGGAGAACACCGGGGAGCTGTTTTTT	CASSSRGENTGELFF	NA	TRBV5-1	TRBJ2-2	NA
TGTGCCAGCAGCTTTACCGGGGTGATGAGCGAGCAGTACTTC	CASSFTGVMSEQYF	few	TRBV7-2	TRBJ2-7	NA
TGTGCCAGCAGCTTACTAGCGGGGGGGGTTAATGAGCAGTTCTTC	CASSLLAGGVNEQFF	NA	TRBV6-2/TRBV6-3	TRBJ2-1	TRBD2
TGCGCCAGCACTGAGACAGGGGTCGCTGAAGCTTTCTTT	CASTETGVAEAFF	NA	TRBV4-1	TRBJ1-1	TRBD1
TGTGCCAGTAGTGTTTGGACAGGGAACAACATTCAGTACTTC	CASSVWTGNNIQYF	NA	TRBV19	TRBJ2-4	TRBD1